This T cell receptor beta chain was recovered during a study of cytomegalovirus exposure and HLA in healthy donors. Across the study: Unique TCRs numbering some 80 million, obtained from HLA-typed donors, made up an early data release.

Every donor was a healthy person donating bone marrow. Both 60 Vbeta primers and 13 Jbeta primers went into the PCR. Sequenced by immunoSEQ multiplex PCR; TCRdb stores in-frame clones only, minus some. Of 150,000 or so clones listed, 77% are singletons. The CDR3 is 11 residues long. Germline V lookup: CDR1 DFQATT, CDR2 SNEGSKA (reference sequence). About this clone: Its antigen is undetermined.

General study results and limits: Another analysis was done later, and it associated around 16,000 TCR beta sequences with HLA alleles at 0.05 false discovery rate.

The TCR comes from a male donor in good health and CMV-seronegative. The genes are TRBV20-1 and TRBJ2-5; TRBD1 aligns across 8 bases. TRBJ2-7 matches the DNA end more closely, so the J call is doubtful. Sequenced input: PBMCs. CDR3 nucleotide sequence: TGCAGTGCTCGACAGGGGTACGAGCAGTACTTC. Residues: CSARQGYEQYF.